Presented here are 27 T cell receptor beta chains from one specimen sequenced in a study of cytomegalovirus exposure and HLA in healthy donors. PCR was performed using 60 Vbeta and 13 Jbeta primers. TCRdb keeps only in-frame clones here, not all; method: immunoSEQ multiplex PCR. The sample lists fewer than 200,000 clones; more than 80% were seen once. The source material was PBMCs. These receptors were taken from a boy aged 5-17 years in good health and CMV-seronegative.

The chain is built from TRBV7-9 and TRBJ1-3; 7 bases map to TRBD1. V lost 5 bases and J lost 7; bases outside the gene matches: 11. CDR3 length: 15 residues. The germline V gene encodes CDR1 SEHNR and CDR2 FQNEAQ (reference sequence). The CDR3 is CASSPRQGLGNTIYF. The CDR3 region has the DNA TGTGCCAGCAGCCCAAGACAGGGTCTGGGGAACACCATATATTTT.

This chain joins TRBV5-6 and TRBJ1-5, with D possibly being TRBD1 (6 bases). CDR1 SGHDT and CDR2 YYEEEE come from the germline V gene. V was cut by 4 bases and J by 7 bases, with 12 bases left in between. CDR3 length equals 13 residues. The CDR3 region has the DNA TGTGCCAGCAGCCGAACAGGGTTCCAGCCCCAGCATTTT. This encodes CASSRTGFQPQHF.

The V and J genes are TRBV7-3 and TRBJ2-1; 9 bases are a match to TRBD2. CDR3 size: 15 residues. The germline CDR1 and CDR2 sequences are SGHTA and FQGTGA. Losses at the gene ends were 1 base for V and 2 bases for J; bases not matched to a gene: 0. This chain's CDR3 is CASSLSGGAYNEQFF. The CDR3, as DNA: TGTGCCAGCAGCTTAAGCGGGGGGGCCTACAATGAGCAGTTCTTC.

The genes are TRBV5-6 and TRBJ1-6, with D unclear. The V end was cut by 4 bases, the J end by 0 bases, with 5 bases between. The CDR3 totals 14 residues. The germline V gene has CDR1 SGHDT and CDR2 YYEEEE. The CDR3 DNA is TGTGCCAGCAGCCCTAGCTCCTATAATTCACCCCTCCACTTT. Translating gives CASSPSSYNSPLHF.

This clone was picked up one time. The CDR3 reads CASSQGQEISGYTF. The CDR3 nucleotides are TGTGCCAGCAGCCAAGGACAGGAAATCTCTGGCTACACCTTC. The V call is TRBV14, the J call TRBJ1-2; TRBD1 might be the D (6 bases). The germline V gene encodes CDR1 SGHDN and CDR2 FVKESK. This CDR3 is built from 14 residues. With 1 base removed from V and 7 bases from J, the gap between germline ends came to 13 bases.

The table lists this clone with a few counts. This chain connects TRBV5-4 to TRBJ1-1, with D perhaps TRBD1 (5 bases). V was trimmed by 0 bases and J by 5 bases, leaving 20 bases between them. Germline values: CDR1 SGHNT, CDR2 YYREEE (reference sequence). The CDR3 length is 17 residues. The CDR3 DNA reads TGTGCCAGCAGCTTGGGGCGGTCTGGAGGGGCGAGGACTGAAGCTTTCTTT. Translation gives CASSLGRSGGARTEAFF.

This clone was recorded only once. The chain links TRBV2 to TRBJ2-2; 9 positions match TRBD2. The junction had 10 bases not matched to a gene; V was cut back by 6 bases and J by 5 bases. Germline assignment: CDR1 SNHLY and CDR2 FYNNEI. The CDR3 totals 16 residues. CDR3 sequence (DNA): TGTGCCAGCAGGGGGGGACTAGCCGAAGGAACCGGGGAGCTGTTTTTT. Residues: CASRGGLAEGTGELFF. Full variable domain (missing parts from reference TRBV2 and TRBJ2-2): EPEVTQTPSHQVTQMGQEVILRCVPISNHLYFYWYRQILGQKVEFLVSFYNNEISEKSEIFDDQFSVERPDGSNFTLKIRSTKLEDSAMYFCASRGGLAEGTGELFFGEGSRLTVL.

Only a few counts were recorded for this clone. This chain connects TRBV6-1 to TRBJ2-1, with D uncertain. The V end was cut by 5 bases, the J end by 0 bases, with 11 bases between. This CDR3 spans 15 amino acids. The germline V gene encodes CDR1 MNHNS and CDR2 SASEGT. CDR3 loop: CASSKSGFSYNEQFF. CDR3 sequence (DNA): TGTGCCAGCAGTAAGTCAGGCTTCTCCTACAATGAGCAGTTCTTC.

This clone was detected only once. This sequence joins TRBV18 and TRBJ1-1, with TRBD1 as a possible D gene (5 bases). The CDR3 sequence is 12 residues long. Between the trimmed V and J ends, which lost 3 bases and 7 bases, there was a span of 9 bases. Germline V lookup: CDR1 KGHSH, CDR2 LQKENI. The DNA of the CDR3 is TGTGCCAGCTCACCGGACATCTTTGAAGCTTTCTTT. The encoded protein is CASSPDIFEAFF.

This clone has only a few counts. The chain combines TRBV5-4 with TRBJ1-1, with D unclear. CDR1 is SGHNT, CDR2 YYREEE, per germline (reference sequence). V was clipped by 7 bases and J by 2 bases, with 9 bases between them. This CDR3 has 12 amino acids. For the CDR3, the DNA is TGTGCCAGCCGTTCGGGAAACACTGAAGCTTTCTTT. As protein: CASRSGNTEAFF.

This chain connects TRBV11-2 to TRBJ1-1, with no clear D. The CDR3 extends over 12 amino acids. Trimming took off 3 bases at V and 1 base at J, with 3 bases between the two ends. CDR1 and CDR2 from the germline V gene are SGHAT and FQNNGV. The CDR3 protein is CASSLRNTEAFF. The CDR3 nucleotides are TGTGCCAGCAGCTTGCGGAACACTGAAGCTTTCTTT.

The V call is TRBV21-1, the J call TRBJ1-2; the DNA was not compared with TRBD1, the D call given in the table. TRBV21-1 is termed a pseudogene. CDR3 length equals 14 residues. The DNA for the CDR3 is TGTGCCCTAGTGGTAGGGGCGATTTCGTATGGCTACACCTTC. Protein: CALVVGAISYGYTF.

This clone has only a few counts. The rearrangement links TRBV5-6 to TRBJ2-7, with 7 bases that match TRBD1. J lost 6 bases, V lost 2 bases, and 8 bases had no gene match. The CDR3 length is 14 residues. Germline loops: CDR1 SGHDT, CDR2 YYEEEE. The CDR3 loop is CASSFRGPSIEQYF. Written as DNA, the CDR3 is TGTGCCAGCAGCTTTAGGGGGCCTTCGATCGAGCAGTACTTC.

The chain's CDR3 is CASSVGAGTSNQPQHF. CDR3 in DNA: TGTGCCAGCAGCGTAGGAGCGGGGACTAGCAATCAGCCCCAGCATTTT. The chain has TRBV9 and TRBJ1-5; a weak D match, TRBD1 (5 bases). Trimming took off 0 bases at V and 0 bases at J, with 10 bases between the two ends. CDR1 is SGDLS and CDR2 is YYNGEE in the germline V gene. The CDR3 is 16 amino acids.

This chain joins TRBV9 and TRBJ1-2, with D perhaps TRBD1 (6 bases). The CDR3 extends over 16 amino acids. Germline V CDR1 and CDR2: SGDLS, YYNGEE. V was pared by 1 base and J by 5 bases, with 18 bases between. The CDR3 protein is CASSVRMRGAQYGYTF. CDR3 nucleotides: TGTGCCAGCAGCGTACGAATGCGGGGGGCCCAGTATGGCTACACCTTC.

This chain links TRBV7-9 with TRBJ1-2, with unresolved D. The V and J ends lost 5 bases and 3 bases respectively, with 13 bases between them. This CDR3 is 14 amino acids long. Looked up from germline, CDR1 is SEHNR and CDR2 is FQNEAQ (reference sequence). This CDR3 reads CASSPGRGDYGYTF. DNA for the CDR3: TGTGCCAGCAGCCCCGGTCGGGGAGACTATGGCTACACCTTC.

This sequence joins TRBV7-2 and TRBJ2-7; perhaps TRBD2 as D (6 bases). CDR3 length: 15 residues. CDR1 SGHTA and CDR2 FQGNSA come from the germline V gene. V was pared by 6 bases and J by 7 bases, with 22 bases between. In DNA, the CDR3 is TGTGCCAGCAGGCCGGGGTGGGAGGTTGACGGGGAGCAGTACTTC. Translation: CASRPGWEVDGEQYF.

The J gene is TRBJ2-7, the V gene TRBV27; the D gene is possibly TRBD1 (6 bases). Germline V gene data show CDR1 as MNHEY and CDR2 as SMNVEV (reference sequence). There are 14 residues in the CDR3. Trimming removed 2 bases at V and 2 bases at J, with 10 bases between. This chain's CDR3 is CASSLTQGPYEQYF. The CDR3 DNA follows: TGTGCCAGCAGTTTAACACAGGGCCCCTACGAGCAGTACTTC.

The chain couples TRBV19 to TRBJ1-2, with D possibly being TRBD1 (6 bases). From germline, CDR1 is LNHDA and CDR2 SQIVND (reference sequence). The CDR3 is 14 residues long. Trimming cost V 4 bases and J 2 bases, with 11 bases left between them. CDR3 amino acids: CASSRAGDNYGYTF. The CDR3 DNA sequence: TGTGCCAGTAGTAGGGCAGGGGACAACTATGGCTACACCTTC. Variable domain in full (rest from reference TRBV19 and TRBJ1-2): DGGITQSPKYLFRKEGQNVTLSCEQNLNHDAMYWYRQDPGQGLRLIYYSQIVNDFQKGDIAEGYSVSREKKESFPLTVTSAQKNPTAFYLCASSRAGDNYGYTFGSGTRLTVV.

The rearrangement joins TRBV27 to TRBJ1-1; weak D call: TRBD1 (5 bases). V was pared by 3 bases and J by 0 bases, with 11 bases between. Looked up from germline, CDR1 is MNHEY and CDR2 is SMNVEV (reference sequence). The CDR3 spans 15 residues. The CDR3 loop reads CASSLVGGMNTEAFF. Written as DNA, the CDR3 is TGTGCCAGCAGTTTGGTTGGGGGGATGAACACTGAAGCTTTCTTT.

This clone was counted between two and nine times. The rearrangement uses TRBV30 and TRBJ1-2; no clear D gene. CDR1 and CDR2 (germline): GTSNPN, SVGIG (reference sequence). The CDR3 consists of 21 residues. V was pared by 4 bases and J by 8 bases, with 41 bases between. In DNA, the CDR3 is TGTGCCTGGAATTCTTCACCCTTTAACCGCCTTTCTTATGATGCCGTGAGGGGCTACACCTTC. Protein sequence: CAWNSSPFNRLSYDAVRGYTF. The variable domain in full, with the rest retrieved from reference TRBV30 and TRBJ1-2, is SQTIHQWPATLVQPVGSPLSLECTVEGTSNPNLYWYRQAAGRGLQLLFYSVGIGQISSEVPQNLSASRPQDRQFILSSKKLLLSDSGFYLCAWNSSPFNRLSYDAVRGYTFGSGTRLTVV.

This chain links TRBV18 with TRBJ2-1; 9 nucleotides line up with TRBD1. With V trimmed by 4 bases and J by 0 bases, 4 bases remained unmatched. CDR1 and CDR2 from the germline V gene are KGHSH and LQKENI. This CDR3 region has 16 residues. CDR3 protein: CASSRQTGGSYNEQFF. In DNA form, the CDR3 reads TGTGCCAGCTCACGCCAGACAGGGGGCTCCTACAATGAGCAGTTCTTC.

The rearrangement joins TRBV5-6 to TRBJ1-4, with D unclear. Germline CDR1 is SGHDT and CDR2 is YYEEEE. There are 13 residues in the CDR3. Trimming pared 2 bases from V and 4 bases from J, leaving 6 bases between. CDR3 nucleotide sequence: TGTGCCAGCAGCTTAATCCGTAATGAAAAACTGTTTTTT. Encoded protein: CASSLIRNEKLFF. Full variable domain (missing parts from reference TRBV5-6 and TRBJ1-4): DAGVTQSPTHLIKTRGQQVTLRCSPKSGHDTVSWYQQALGQGPQFIFQYYEEEERQRGNFPDRFSGHQFPNYSSELNVNALLLGDSALYLCASSLIRNEKLFFGSGTQLSVL.

J is TRBJ1-2 and V is TRBV6-5, with a weak D call TRBD1 (6 bases). Germline V gives CDR1 MNHEY, CDR2 SVGAGI. Trimming removed 4 bases from V and 3 bases from J, with 15 bases in between. This CDR3 is 15 amino acids long. CDR3 loop: CASSLQGAYDYGYTF. CDR3 DNA sequence: TGTGCCAGCAGTTTACAGGGCGCATATGACTATGGCTACACCTTC.

This clone was counted once. This rearrangement joins TRBV5-4 to TRBJ1-1; D gene uncertain. CDR1 SGHNT and CDR2 YYREEE come from the germline V gene (reference sequence). The CDR3 is 15 residues long. V lost 0 bases, J lost 6 bases, and 15 bases lay in between. CDR3 protein: CASSLAIGGLAEAFF. In nucleotides, the CDR3 is TGTGCCAGCAGCTTGGCCATCGGAGGTTTGGCTGAAGCTTTCTTT.

The rearrangement links TRBV5-1 to TRBJ1-2, with D uncertain. V was cut by 3 bases and J by 5 bases, with 17 bases left in between. The CDR3 covers 15 residues. The germline gives CDR1 SGHRS, CDR2 YFSETQ. CDR3 amino acids: CASSWGDGSAYGYTF. DNA of the CDR3: TGCGCCAGCAGCTGGGGAGACGGATCAGCGTATGGCTACACCTTC. Filled out from reference TRBV5-1 and TRBJ1-2, the complete variable domain reads KAGVTQTPRYLIKTRGQQVTLSCSPISGHRSVSWYQQTPGQGLQFLFEYFSETQRNKGNFPGRFSGRQFSNSRSEMNVSTLELGDSALYLCASSWGDGSAYGYTFGSGTRLTVV.

This sequence joins TRBV6-1 and TRBJ2-7; no clear D. Per the germline V gene, CDR1 is MNHNS and CDR2 is SASEGT. There are 15 residues in the CDR3. V gave up 4 bases and J gave up 3 bases, with 16 bases separating them. As DNA, the CDR3 is TGTGCCAGCAGTGCCTCGTCAGGCGTGTTCTACGAGCAGTACTTC. Translation gives CASSASSGVFYEQYF.